Reported below is one TCR beta chain. This entry is derived from a study of T cell changes during pregnancy in multiple sclerosis. The table came from immunoSEQ multiplex PCR; TCRdb's copy has only in-frame clones and leaves some out. The sample carries under 95,000 clones, roughly 92% recorded once. The CDR3 has 16 residues. Trimming at V came to 0 bases and at J to 0 bases, leaving 3 bases not matched to a gene. Germline-derived CDR1 and CDR2 are WNHNN and SYGVQD (reference sequence). The TCR comes from a female donor with multiple sclerosis, enrolled in a pregnancy study. Sequenced here: peripheral blood, sampled after pregnancy. This chain joins TRBV10-1 and TRBJ2-7; 9 nucleotides agree with TRBD1. The DNA for the CDR3 is TGCGCCAGCAGTGAGTCCGGGACAGGGACCTCCTACGAGCAGTACTTC. It translates to CASSESGTGTSYEQYF.